This entry is about one T cell receptor (beta chain). Its specificity is not known. Germline V gene sequence: CDR1 SGHDT, CDR2 YYEEEE. V was pared by 2 bases and J by 1 base, with 6 bases between. CDR3 length: 13 amino acids. Generated by immunoSEQ multiplex PCR, the TCRdb table keeps only in-frame clones and is missing some. Of tens of thousands of clones in the sample, 80% were seen once. The data are from a study of early stage breast cancer tumors. Study context: About 80% of the 16 invasive tumors were ER+, PR+ and HER2-.

Broader study findings: Tumors had approximately 2.5-fold higher T cell density than normal breast.

This TCR derives from a person aged 60 to 70 with breast cancer. The sequencing input was blood. This chain connects TRBV5-6 to TRBJ1-1, with D possibly being TRBD1 (5 bases). The DNA of the CDR3 is TGTGCCAGCAGCTTCGGGGGGAACACTGAAGCTTTCTTT. The encoded protein is CASSFGGNTEAFF.